This TCR beta chain was sequenced in a study of cytomegalovirus exposure and HLA in healthy donors. The wider study: According to later analysis, the same platform produced the 120 or so validation and 666 first-cohort repertoires.

Profiled with immunoSEQ multiplex PCR; TCRdb holds only in-frame clones, not every one. This sample has 150,000 or so clones, with approximately 84% found just once. Findings and limits, study-wide: There were about 160 TCR beta chains listed as cytomegalovirus-associated.

Turning to this clone: What it binds is unknown.

Germline V lookup: CDR1 LNHDA, CDR2 SQIVND (reference sequence). V lost 9 bases to trimming and J lost 1 base; unmatched junction nucleotides: 3. The CDR3 has 14 amino acids. The chain carries TRBV19 and TRBJ2-2; 9 bases fit TRBD1. The clonotype comes from a man younger than 40 in good health and CMV-seropositive. The sequenced material came from PBMCs. The CDR3 spells CASRDRVNTGELFF. In DNA, the CDR3 is TGTGCCAGCCGGGACAGGGTGAACACCGGGGAGCTGTTTTTT.